The 22 T cell receptor beta chains in this list originate from one sample, sequenced in a study of neurological immune-mediated disorders. TCRdb re-called the 5' RACE reads with MiXCR, one entry per CDR3 protein. The sample shows 85,000 to 90,000 distinct CDR3 sequences, roughly 3.5% of them seen only once. Input material: PBMCs. Receptors originate from a woman between 50 and 59 years old with multiple sclerosis.

In this sample, this clonotype turned up many times. V gene TRBV6-5 combines with J gene TRBJ2-1; D may be TRBD1 or TRBD2 (6 bases each). The V end was cut by 8 bases, the J end by 8 bases, with 16 bases between. CDR3 length: 13 amino acids. Looked up from germline, CDR1 is MNHEY and CDR2 is SVGAGI. CDR3 sequence: CASAMRGVDEQFF. DNA of the CDR3: TGTGCCAGCGCGATGAGGGGGGTCGATGAGCAGTTCTTC.

This clonotype was observed many times. The chain has TRBV9 and TRBJ2-3; 9 bases map to TRBD2. Trimming took 0 bases from V and 4 from J; bases not matched to a gene: 3. CDR3 length equals 15 residues. The germline gives CDR1 SGDLS, CDR2 YYNGEE. CDR3 nucleotide sequence: TGTGCCAGCAGCGTAGGCGGGGGGGCCGCAGATACGCAGTATTTT. This codes for CASSVGGGAADTQYF.

This clonotype came up many times. The chain uses TRBV6-5 and TRBJ1-2; D is ambiguous. Looked up from germline, CDR1 is MNHEY and CDR2 is SVGAGI. The CDR3 spans 14 residues. The V end lost 3 bases, the J end lost 10 bases, and 18 bases lay between the germline ends. The DNA for the CDR3 is TGTGCCAGCAGTTATTTTTCGGCCTCGAGTTACTACACCTTC. Its protein product is CASSYFSASSYYTF.

This clonotype has at least ten counts. The genes are TRBV4-3 and TRBJ2-3; D not resolved. Trimming stripped 6 bases from V and 2 bases from J, with 9 bases between. CDR3 length: 13 residues. CDR1 LGHNA and CDR2 YSLEER come from the germline V gene. The CDR3 DNA reads TGCGCCAGCAGAGACCCAGTCACAGATACGCAGTATTTT. Translated: CASRDPVTDTQYF.

The sample holds many counts of this clonotype. This chain joins TRBV12-3 or TRBV12-4 and TRBJ2-1; 9 nucleotides line up with TRBD2. The J segment lost 6 bases and the V segment lost 6 bases, leaving 12 bases of the junction unmatched. The CDR3 has 16 amino acids. CDR3 coding DNA: TGTGCCAGCAGCCCAAGGGTATTAGCGGGGGCCAATGAGCAGTTCTTC. Translating it yields CASSPRVLAGANEQFF.

The chain recombines TRBV29-1 with TRBJ1-2; the D is unclear. There are 11 residues in the CDR3. Trimming stripped 4 bases from V and 7 bases from J, with 10 bases between. CDR1 is SQVTM and CDR2 is ANQGSEA in the germline V gene. CDR3 residues: CSVGSTGGYTF. CDR3 bases: TGCAGCGTTGGGTCCACCGGTGGCTACACCTTC.

This clonotype was counted ten times or more. V and J are TRBV4-3 and TRBJ2-7; D is undetermined. This CDR3 spans 13 amino acids. Germline values: CDR1 LGHNA, CDR2 YSLEER. The V end lost 0 bases, the J end lost 1 base, and 4 bases lay between the germline ends. The CDR3: CASSQERSYEQYF. For the CDR3, the DNA is TGCGCCAGCAGCCAAGAAAGGTCCTACGAGCAGTACTTC.

This clonotype was counted many times. The chain joins TRBV5-1 to TRBJ2-1; TRBD1 or TRBD2 may be the D gene (5 bases each). This CDR3 region has 12 residues. V lost 9 bases and J lost 5, with 12 bases in between. In germline, CDR1 is SGHRS, CDR2 YFSETQ. CDR3 sequence reads: CATNGGHNEQFF. CDR3 nucleotides: TGCGCCACTAATGGGGGACACAATGAGCAGTTCTTC.

This clonotype was recorded a few times. The final CDR3 position lacks the conserved phenylalanine or tryptophan, pointing to a likely read error. V usage is TRBV5-8 and J usage is TRBJ1-4, with D possibly matching TRBD1 (5 bases). The CDR3 runs to 13 residues. The V gene's germline CDR1 is SGHTS and CDR2 YDEGEE. Trimming removed 6 bases from V and 7 bases from J, with 13 bases in between. DNA for the CDR3: TGTGCCAGCATGGGGGACGTTCGTGAAAAACTGTTTAAT. The encoded protein is CASMGDVREKLFN.

This clonotype was observed at least ten times. J is TRBJ2-7 and V is TRBV20-1; possibly TRBD2 for D (5 bases). Germline V CDR1 and CDR2: DFQATT, SNEGSKA (reference sequence). CDR3 size: 11 residues. V lost 5 bases and J 2 bases, leaving 7 bases between the germline ends. The CDR3 reads CSAGSPYEQYF. CDR3 in DNA: TGCAGTGCTGGGAGCCCCTACGAGCAGTACTTC.

In this sample, this clonotype turned up many times. The chain couples TRBV20-1 to TRBJ2-7; 11 bases are a match to TRBD2. The junction had 2 bases not matched to a gene; V was cut back by 5 bases and J by 2 bases. This CDR3 has 13 amino acids. Per germline, CDR1 DFQATT and CDR2 SNEGSKA (reference sequence). Here the CDR3 reads CSAGTSGPYEQYF. CDR3 sequence (DNA): TGCAGTGCTGGGACTAGCGGTCCCTACGAGCAGTACTTC.

This clonotype has ten or more counts. The J gene is TRBJ2-7, the V gene TRBV7-9; D call uncertain. V was shortened by 5 bases and J by 5 bases, with 10 bases between the two germline ends. The CDR3 consists of 12 residues. Germline assignment: CDR1 SEHNR and CDR2 FQNEAQ (reference sequence). The CDR3 reads CASSHALDEQYF. CDR3 nucleotides: TGTGCCAGCAGCCACGCCTTGGACGAGCAGTACTTC. The full variable domain, with the rest looked up from reference TRBV7-9 and TRBJ2-7, is DTGVSQNPRHKITKRGQNVTFRCDPISEHNRLYWYRQTLGQGPEFLTYFQNEAQLEKSRLLSDRFSAERPKGSFSTLEIQRTEQGDSAMYLCASSHALDEQYFGPGTRLTVT.

This clonotype was detected many times. The genes are TRBV20-1 and TRBJ1-6; 8 positions match TRBD1. The germline gives CDR1 DFQATT, CDR2 SNEGSKA (reference sequence). This CDR3 has 13 amino acids. J gave up 7 bases and V 4 bases, and 3 bases lay outside the gene matches. CDR3 DNA sequence: TGCAGTGCTATGGGACAGGTCAATTCACCCCTCCACTTT. Its protein is CSAMGQVNSPLHF.

This clonotype was seen many times. This sequence joins TRBV5-1 and TRBJ2-7; D perhaps matches TRBD1 (5 bases). This CDR3 region has 14 residues. CDR1 and CDR2 from the germline V gene are SGHRS and YFSETQ. V lost 0 bases, J lost 5 bases, and 12 bases lay in between. CDR3 residues: CASSLGQSLNEQYF. CDR3 coding DNA: TGCGCCAGCAGCTTGGGACAGAGCCTGAACGAGCAGTACTTC.

This clonotype was counted at least ten times. The V gene is TRBV12-3 or TRBV12-4, the J gene TRBJ2-5; D may be TRBD1 (7 bases). The germline V and J ends were trimmed by 8 bases and 4 bases, with 14 bases remaining between them. This CDR3 is built from 13 residues. The CDR3 sequence is CASQRGRGETQYF. CDR3 nucleotides: TGTGCCAGCCAGAGGGGGCGGGGAGAGACCCAGTACTTC.

This clonotype showed up many times. The genes are TRBV7-2 and TRBJ1-1; 7 nucleotides match TRBD1. The germline CDR1 and CDR2 sequences are SGHTA and FQGNSA. V lost 5 bases to trimming and J lost 0 bases; unmatched junction nucleotides: 6. The CDR3 covers 15 residues. The CDR3 bases are TGTGCCAGCAGCCCAAGACAGGGCGTGAACACTGAAGCTTTCTTT. Translating gives CASSPRQGVNTEAFF.

This clonotype came up many times. V is TRBV20-1 and J is TRBJ2-5, with 8 bases that match TRBD1. Germline-derived CDR1 and CDR2 are DFQATT and SNEGSKA (reference sequence). The V segment lost 6 bases and the J segment 4 bases; nucleotides outside the gene matches: 4. This CDR3 spans 12 amino acids. The CDR3 is CSARTGRETQYF. Here the CDR3 DNA reads TGCAGTGCCAGGACAGGGAGAGAGACCCAGTACTTC.

This clonotype occurred many times. The genes are TRBV5-1 and TRBJ2-3, with 10 bases lining up with TRBD2. The germline V gene encodes CDR1 SGHRS and CDR2 YFSETQ. V trimming: 2 bases; J trimming: 3 bases; junction bases outside the gene matches: 3. CDR3 length: 15 amino acids. Here the CDR3 reads CASSFGLAETDTQYF. CDR3 sequence (DNA): TGCGCCAGCAGCTTCGGACTAGCGGAGACAGATACGCAGTATTTT.

This clonotype was detected many times. The rearrangement links TRBV12-3 or TRBV12-4 to TRBJ1-1; weak D call: TRBD1 (5 bases). The V and J ends lost 3 bases and 1 base respectively, with 9 bases between them. CDR3 size: 14 residues. CDR3: CASSFAGGNTEAFF. The CDR3 DNA sequence: TGTGCCAGCAGTTTTGCGGGGGGGAACACTGAAGCTTTCTTT.

This clonotype appeared many times. The chain has TRBV13 and TRBJ1-3; no clear D. The CDR3 is made up of 13 amino acids. Germline CDR1 and CDR2: PRHDT and FYEKMQ (reference sequence). V lost 5 bases and J 2 bases, leaving 7 bases between the germline ends. The CDR3 DNA follows: TGTGCCAGCAGCCTCCGGGCTGGAAACACCATATATTTT. Its translation is CASSLRAGNTIYF.

This clonotype was seen ten or more times. The rearrangement uses TRBV5-6 and TRBJ2-3, with 9 bases matching TRBD2. The trim removed 0 bases at V and 4 bases at J, leaving 9 bases unmatched. Germline assignment: CDR1 SGHDT and CDR2 YYEEEE. The CDR3 is 17 residues long. This chain's CDR3 is CASSLARGGLVSDTQYF. The CDR3 DNA reads TGTGCCAGCAGCTTGGCGCGGGGGGGCCTCGTCTCAGATACGCAGTATTTT.

This clonotype was seen a handful of times. A much larger clone differs by one base, so this may be a read error. The CDR3 protein is CASSQMGDQHQHF. CDR3 nucleotide sequence: TGTGCCAGCAGCCAAATGGGTGACCAGCACCAGCATTTT. The J gene is TRBJ1-5, the V gene TRBV9; no reliable D call. Germline CDR1 and CDR2: SGDLS and YYNGEE. CDR3 size: 13 residues.